Listed below are T cell receptor beta chains from one sample, sequenced in a study of cytomegalovirus exposure and HLA in healthy donors. This table comes from immunoSEQ multiplex PCR, and its TCRdb copy is limited to in-frame clones, with some not included. Altogether 130,000 to 150,000 clones are present, 70% to 80% being singletons, with the ten largest covering about 3.9%. The specimen sequenced was PBMCs. The source of these receptors is a man between 18 and 35 years old in good health and CMV-seronegative. CDR3s include the opening cysteine and the closing phenylalanine or tryptophan. D genes are given only for firm matches. Where a row states a size, it is once, few, many or the class of an expanded clone; other rows omit it.

d_call clone_size j_call v_call cdr3_length cdr3_aa cdr3_nt
. . TRBJ2-7 TRBV5-1 14 CASSLATGIDEQYF TGCGCCAGCAGCTTGGCCACAGGGATCGACGAGCAGTACTTC
. . TRBJ2-7 TRBV30 14 CAWGGSGGRYEQYF TGTGCCTGGGGGGGGAGCGGTGGGAGATACGAGCAGTACTTC
TRBD1 . TRBJ2-7 TRBV7-8 13 CASSMTGNHEQYF TGTGCCAGCAGCATGACAGGGAACCACGAGCAGTACTTC
TRBD1 . TRBJ2-1 TRBV11-1 17 CASSHALGQGQSSEQFF TGTGCCAGCAGCCATGCCCTTGGACAGGGTCAATCCAGTGAGCAGTTCTTC
. . TRBJ2-4 TRBV7-8 15 CASSARQGGGNIQYF TGTGCCAGCAGCGCCAGACAGGGAGGTGGAAACATTCAGTACTTC
TRBD2 few TRBJ2-3 TRBV27 16 CASSFSPLAGTDTQYF TGTGCCAGCAGTTTTAGTCCTCTAGCGGGCACAGATACGCAGTATTTT
TRBD1 once TRBJ2-2 TRBV5-4 16 CASSGGQVMNTGELFF TGTGCCAGCAGCGGAGGACAGGTTATGAACACCGGGGAGCTGTTTTTT
TRBD2 . TRBJ2-4 TRBV30 12 CAWSNNGGIGYF TGTGCCTGGAGTAATAACGGGGGGATAGGGTACTTC
TRBD1 once TRBJ1-5 TRBV12-5 16 CASGLFRGVGNQPQHF TGTGCTAGTGGTTTGTTCAGGGGGGTCGGCAATCAGCCCCAGCATTTT
. . TRBJ1-2 TRBV6-5 15 CASSPLTSGGYGYTF TGTGCCAGCAGTCCCCTTACAAGCGGGGGCTATGGCTACACCTTC
. once TRBJ1-6 TRBV4-2 17 CASSHPSTGHLNSPLHF TGTGCCAGCAGCCATCCCTCCACGGGACACCTAAATTCACCCCTCCACTTT
. . TRBJ2-5 TRBV6-5 12 CASSRAYGKQYF TGTGCCAGCAGCCGGGCTTACGGGAAGCAGTACTTC
. . TRBJ1-2 TRBV28 13 CAIRGPANYGYTF TGTGCTATCAGGGGACCTGCTAACTATGGCTACACCTTC
TRBD1 . TRBJ1-1 TRBV5-4 14 CASSLGGQGARAFF TGTGCCAGCAGCTTGGGCGGACAGGGGGCGCGAGCTTTCTTT
. few TRBJ1-2 TRBV5-4 14 CASSLGPGMNGYTF TGTGCCAGCAGCTTGGGGCCTGGTATGAATGGCTACACCTTC
. once TRBJ1-2 TRBV18 13 CASSLDSSYGYTF TGTGCCAGCTCGCTTGACAGTTCATATGGCTACACCTTC
. . TRBJ1-1 TRBV7-6 13 CASSSTGNTEAFF TGTGCCAGCAGCTCTACGGGGAACACTGAAGCTTTCTTT
. . TRBJ2-1 TRBV9 13 CASSVANYNEQFF TGTGCCAGCAGCGTAGCTAACTACAATGAGCAGTTCTTC
. . TRBJ1-1 TRBV2 14 CASSDTAVNTEAFF TGTGCCAGCAGCGACACGGCTGTGAACACTGAAGCTTTCTTT
. few TRBJ2-5 TRBV5-6 16 CASSLVGRMGRETQYF TGTGCCAGCAGCTTGGTGGGCAGAATGGGGCGAGAGACCCAGTACTTC
TRBD2 many TRBJ2-2 TRBV6-4 14 CASSDSGGAGELFF TGTGCCAGCAGTGACAGCGGGGGGGCCGGGGAGCTGTTTTTT
TRBD1 . TRBJ2-7 TRBV19 14 CASSIDRDVFEQYF TGTGCCAGTAGTATTGACAGGGATGTATTTGAGCAGTACTTC
. . TRBJ2-5 TRBV4-1 16 CASSQEETGRSETQYF TGCGCCAGCAGCCAAGAAGAGACAGGGAGGTCAGAGACCCAGTACTTC
TRBD2 . TRBJ2-5 TRBV28 15 CASSLSGTSKETQYF TGTGCCAGCAGTTTAAGTGGGACTAGCAAAGAGACCCAGTACTTC
. . TRBJ1-1 TRBV5-4 16 CASSLELGGITVEAFF TGTGCCAGCAGCTTGGAGCTTGGGGGGATTACTGTTGAAGCTTTCTTT
TRBD1 . TRBJ2-7 TRBV5-4 15 CASSTPGTGAYEQYF TGTGCCAGCAGCACGCCCGGGACAGGGGCCTACGAGCAGTACTTC
TRBD1 . TRBJ2-7 TRBV29-1 13 CSGRDRSDYEQYF TGCAGCGGGAGGGACAGGTCAGACTACGAGCAGTACTTC
. once TRBJ1-4 TRBV11-2 14 CASSLGGTDEKLFF TGTGCCAGCAGCTTAGGCGGGACTGATGAAAAACTGTTTTTT
TRBD1 . TRBJ1-5 TRBV19 17 CASSIGRQGGSNQPQHF TGTGCCAGTAGTATAGGCCGACAGGGGGGAAGCAATCAGCCCCAGCATTTT
. . TRBJ1-1 TRBV7-6 15 CASRPHPVRNTEAFF TGTGCCAGCAGGCCTCATCCTGTCAGGAACACTGAAGCTTTCTTT
TRBD2 . TRBJ2-1 TRBV5-1 15 CASNLYNLAEDEQFF TGCGCCAGCAACCTGTACAATCTAGCGGAGGATGAGCAGTTCTTC
. . TRBJ1-5 TRBV19 14 CASNMDTTRPPQHF TGTGCCAGTAATATGGACACTACGAGGCCGCCCCAGCATTTT
. . TRBJ2-7 TRBV4-1 15 CASSQVVWQDYEQYF TGCGCCAGCAGCCAAGTAGTATGGCAGGACTACGAGCAGTACTTC
TRBD1 . TRBJ2-1 TRBV19 15 CASSLTGTAYNEQFF TGTGCCAGTAGTCTTACCGGGACAGCCTACAATGAGCAGTTCTTC
TRBD2 . TRBJ2-1 TRBV11-3 15 CASSRISGGANEQFF TGTGCCAGCAGCAGGATTAGCGGGGGGGCTAATGAGCAGTTCTTC
. . TRBJ2-7 TRBV7-9 14 CASTSWQGSYEQYF TGTGCCAGCACTTCGTGGCAGGGGTCCTACGAGCAGTACTTC
TRBD2 few TRBJ2-1 TRBV9 17 CASSRSGPSGSRKKQFF TGTGCCAGCAGCCGTAGCGGCCCCAGCGGGAGCCGGAAGAAGCAGTTCTTC